The rows below give T cell receptor beta chains drawn from one sample of a study of blood T cell repertoires in COVID-19. Assay: immunoSEQ multiplex PCR; the TCRdb copy retains only in-frame clones and omits some. The sample yields about 170,000 clones, 65% to 85% seen once. Sequencing was performed on peripheral blood. These receptors were obtained from a human donor with acute or convalescent COVID-19. The donor label of this sample is uncertain. Each CDR3 is given with its conserved first and last residue.

V,length,J,CDR3
TRBV6-1,16,TRBJ2-3,CASSEARGQGADTQYF
TRBV7-2,13,TRBJ2-1,CASSLYRQNEQFF
TRBV19,15,TRBJ1-5,CASRPPRGGNQPQHF
TRBV10-3,14,TRBJ1-2,CAIRGQGAILGYTF
TRBV3-1/TRBV3-2,13,TRBJ1-1,CASSQGEQGRAFF
TRBV12-3/TRBV12-4,13,TRBJ2-2,CASSADRGWELFF
TRBV7-9,14,TRBJ1-5,CASSFSGGNQPQHF
TRBV7-3,14,TRBJ1-1,CASSLLGWDTEAFF
TRBV30,14,TRBJ2-7,CACSLGGTSFEQYF
TRBV3-1/TRBV3-2,15,TRBJ2-5,CASSQDPGRGGTQYF
TRBV9,13,TRBJ2-2,CASSVLLAGELFF
TRBV28,17,TRBJ2-1,CASSLPQNRGRRNEQFF
TRBV7-3,16,TRBJ2-1,CASSQNLAGAYNEQFF
TRBV29-1,13,TRBJ1-1,CSTRTGGDTEAFF
TRBV20-1,11,TRBJ2-7,CSARGSYEQYF